This T cell receptor beta chain was recorded in a study of response to subunit inactivated influenza vaccine. The germline CDR1 and CDR2 sequences are SGHTA and FQGNSA. The V end lost 5 bases, the J end lost 2 bases, and 15 bases lay between the germline ends. The CDR3 length is 16 residues. Only a few counts were recorded for this clonotype. MiXCR was run by TCRdb on the RT-PCR reads, yielding one entry per CDR3 protein. This sample has some 500,000 distinct CDR3 sequences, with 25% found just once. The V call is TRBV7-2, the J call TRBJ2-2; D is perhaps TRBD2 (6 bases). The sequencing here drew on CD4+ T cells sorted from PBMCs, taken 5 to 6 days after vaccination. This TCR derives from a man over 45 who received an inactivated influenza vaccine. DNA of the CDR3: TGTGCCAGCAGCCCCCGGGGACTTCTTAACACCGGGGAGCTGTTTTTT. This codes for CASSPRGLLNTGELFF.